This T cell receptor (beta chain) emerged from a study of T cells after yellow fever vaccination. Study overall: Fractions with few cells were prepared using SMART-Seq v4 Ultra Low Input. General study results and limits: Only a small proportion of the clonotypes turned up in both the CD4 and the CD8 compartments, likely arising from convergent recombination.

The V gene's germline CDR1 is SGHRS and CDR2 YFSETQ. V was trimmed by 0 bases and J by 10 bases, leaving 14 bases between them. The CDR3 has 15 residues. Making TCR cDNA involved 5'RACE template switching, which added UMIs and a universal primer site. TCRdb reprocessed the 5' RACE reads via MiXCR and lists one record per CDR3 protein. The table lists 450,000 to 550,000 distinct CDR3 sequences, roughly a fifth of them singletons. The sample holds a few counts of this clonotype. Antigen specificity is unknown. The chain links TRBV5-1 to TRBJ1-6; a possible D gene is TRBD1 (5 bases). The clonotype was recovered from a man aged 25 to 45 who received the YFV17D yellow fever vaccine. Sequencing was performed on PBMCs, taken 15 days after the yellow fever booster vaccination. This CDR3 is CASSLAAREGSPLHF. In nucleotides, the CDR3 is TGCGCCAGCAGCTTGGCCGCCAGGGAAGGATCACCCCTCCACTTT. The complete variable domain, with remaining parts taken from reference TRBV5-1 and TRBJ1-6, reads KAGVTQTPRYLIKTRGQQVTLSCSPISGHRSVSWYQQTPGQGLQFLFEYFSETQRNKGNFPGRFSGRQFSNSRSEMNVSTLELGDSALYLCASSLAAREGSPLHFGNGTRLTVT.